This T cell receptor beta chain was sequenced during a study of T cell repertoires in cytomegalovirus infection. In its sample, this clonotype was seen many times. Its target is unknown. MiXCR, run by TCRdb on the reads, gives a single entry per CDR3 protein. The sample yields around 440,000 distinct CDR3 sequences, roughly 10% seen once. Study-level findings and limits: Cumulative public TCR beta family frequency identified CMV carriers with the relevant HLA.

The CDR3 runs to 13 residues. V lost 2 bases and J lost 4, with 8 bases in between. CDR1 and CDR2 (germline): MNHNS, SASEGT. V is TRBV6-1 and J is TRBJ1-2, with D hard to call. Specimen: PBMCs. The TCR comes from a human donor in good health (CMV status not recorded). Some clones in this sample may be carry-over from other donors' samples. CDR3 in DNA: TGTGCCAGCAGTGAATCCCCTGGCTATGGCTACACCTTC. Its translation: CASSESPGYGYTF.